The 27 T cell receptor beta chains reported below all come from one sample, sequenced in a study of T-cell reconstitution after alpha-beta-depleted transplantation in children. The TCRbeta library was prepared with unique molecular identifiers. TCRdb recomputed calls from the PCR reads with MiXCR, one row per CDR3 protein. The sample gives approximately 240,000 distinct CDR3 sequences, 7.5% to 10% of which show up once; about 5.4% is in the top ten. The sample in question was PBMCs from the stem cell graft donor, obtained from the stem cell graft. The origin of the receptors is a human donor who donated a stem cell graft to a child with SCID.

The chain carries TRBV7-2 and TRBJ1-1; D may be TRBD1 (5 bases). The CDR3 extends over 14 amino acids. The germline V gene has CDR1 SGHTA and CDR2 FQGNSA. The V gene lost 4 bases and the J gene lost 7 bases, with 16 bases spanning the gap. The DNA of the CDR3 is TGTGCCAGCAGCTCAGGGCGGGGGAGCAATGAAGCTTTCTTT. This encodes CASSSGRGSNEAFF.

Here the CDR3 reads CASSQRRGGATGELFF. CDR3 in DNA: TGTGCCAGCAGCCAACGACGCGGGGGGGCCACCGGGGAGCTGTTTTTT. The chain employs TRBV7-9 and TRBJ2-2; TRBD2 aligns across 9 bases. Trimming removed 5 bases from V and 4 bases from J; junction bases left unmatched: 8. Germline CDR1 and CDR2: SEHNR and FQNEAQ (reference sequence). The CDR3 covers 16 residues.

This clonotype was counted many times. The rearrangement links TRBV20-1 to TRBJ1-1; 11 bases line up with TRBD1. The CDR3 is 13 amino acids. V shed 3 bases, J shed 6 bases, and the junction held 3 bases outside the gene matches. Germline CDR1 reads DFQATT; CDR2 reads SNEGSKA (reference sequence). The CDR3 loop reads CSASKDRGPEAFF. CDR3 coding DNA: TGCAGTGCTAGTAAGGACAGGGGGCCTGAAGCTTTCTTT.

This clonotype was detected many times. This rearrangement joins TRBV20-1 to TRBJ2-1, with 13 bases aligning to TRBD2. V shed 1 base, J shed 5 bases, and the junction held 2 bases outside the gene matches. Germline V CDR1 and CDR2: DFQATT, SNEGSKA (reference sequence). The CDR3 covers 15 residues. The CDR3 loop is CSARGGLAGNNEQFF. The DNA of the CDR3 is TGCAGTGCTAGAGGGGGACTAGCGGGGAACAATGAGCAGTTCTTC.

This clonotype was counted many times. The chain has TRBV5-6 and TRBJ2-2; possibly TRBD1 for D (5 bases). The V gene lost 1 base and the J gene lost 2 bases, with 15 bases spanning the gap. The CDR3 covers 17 residues. CDR1 SGHDT and CDR2 YYEEEE come from the germline V gene. The CDR3: CASSLIVDSHNTGELFF. The CDR3 DNA reads as TGTGCCAGCAGCTTGATCGTTGACAGTCATAACACCGGGGAGCTGTTTTTT. Drawing the rest from reference TRBV5-6 and TRBJ2-2, the complete variable domain is DAGVTQSPTHLIKTRGQQVTLRCSPKSGHDTVSWYQQALGQGPQFIFQYYEEEERQRGNFPDRFSGHQFPNYSSELNVNALLLGDSALYLCASSLIVDSHNTGELFFGEGSRLTVL.

This chain links TRBV5-4 with TRBJ1-2, with no clear D. The germline CDR1 and CDR2 sequences are SGHNT and YYREEE (reference sequence). The CDR3 has 13 amino acids. The V and J ends lost 4 bases and 2 bases respectively, with 9 bases between them. The CDR3, as DNA: TGTGCCAGCAGCACTTCGACCAACTATGGCTACACCTTC. Its protein product is CASSTSTNYGYTF. The whole variable domain, filled in from reference TRBV5-4 and TRBJ1-2, reads ETGVTQSPTHLIKTRGQQVTLRCSSQSGHNTVSWYQQALGQGPQFIFQYYREEENGRGNFPPRFSGLQFPNYSSELNVNALELDDSALYLCASSTSTNYGYTFGSGTRLTVV.

This clonotype has at least ten counts. The rearrangement links TRBV7-9 to TRBJ2-1; D is perhaps TRBD2 (5 bases). Trimming cost V 5 bases and J 8 bases, with 19 bases left between them. The CDR3 consists of 15 residues. CDR1 and CDR2 (germline): SEHNR, FQNEAQ (reference sequence). CDR3 region: CASSPKGGLADEQFF. DNA for the CDR3: TGTGCCAGCAGCCCTAAGGGCGGGTTAGCCGATGAGCAGTTCTTC.

There are many counts of this clonotype. V is TRBV12-3 or TRBV12-4 and J is TRBJ2-6, with D tentatively TRBD1 (7 bases). The CDR3 length is 18 residues. With 7 bases removed from V and 0 bases from J, the gap between germline ends came to 19 bases. CDR3 bases: TGTGCCAGCAATACCCTCCAGGGGGGTAACTCTGGGGCCAACGTCCTGACTTTC. This encodes CASNTLQGGNSGANVLTF.

This clonotype has ten or more counts. This chain joins TRBV5-6 and TRBJ2-1, with 12 nucleotides matching TRBD2. The CDR3 spans 14 residues. CDR1 and CDR2 from the germline V gene are SGHDT and YYEEEE. V was clipped by 3 bases and J by 7 bases; unmatched bases: 2. CDR3 nucleotides: TGTGCCAGCAGCTGGCTAGCGGGGGGGAATGAGCAGTTCTTC. Translated, it gives CASSWLAGGNEQFF.

V usage is TRBV27 and J usage is TRBJ2-7; 10 nucleotides align to TRBD2. V lost 7 bases to trimming and J lost 3 bases; unmatched junction nucleotides: 9. Looked up from germline, CDR1 is MNHEY and CDR2 is SMNVEV (reference sequence). The CDR3 spans 15 residues. The CDR3 DNA reads as TGTGCCAGCACTACTGAGCGGGGGGGCCGCTACGAGCAGTACTTC. It codes for CASTTERGGRYEQYF.

This clonotype was recorded many times. The chain couples TRBV6-2 or TRBV6-3 to TRBJ2-5; D is perhaps TRBD1 (5 bases). From germline, CDR1 is MNHEY and CDR2 SVGEGT. Between the trimmed V and J ends, which lost 3 bases and 4 bases, there was a span of 15 bases. This CDR3 has 15 residues. DNA for the CDR3: TGTGCCAGCAGTTATGAAGGGGTGTCGCGAGAGACCCAGTACTTC. This encodes CASSYEGVSRETQYF.

The table lists this clonotype with many counts. V is TRBV12-3 or TRBV12-4 and J is TRBJ1-2; 9 nucleotides match TRBD1. With V trimmed by 4 bases and J by 5 bases, 2 bases remained unmatched. The length of the CDR3 is 13 residues. The CDR3 bases are TGTGCCAGCAGTTGGACAGGGGTTTATGGCTACACCTTC. Translated, it gives CASSWTGVYGYTF.

This clonotype was seen at least ten times. The gene calls are TRBV12-3 or TRBV12-4 and TRBJ1-4, with D maybe TRBD1 (5 bases). V was pared by 4 bases and J by 6 bases, with 12 bases between. The CDR3 consists of 14 residues. CDR3: CASSSTGYHEKLFF. For the CDR3, the DNA is TGTGCCAGCAGTTCTACAGGTTACCATGAAAAACTGTTTTTT.

In this sample, this clonotype turned up many times. The rearrangement joins TRBV19 to TRBJ2-1, with D unresolved. CDR1 LNHDA and CDR2 SQIVND come from the germline V gene (reference sequence). V lost 1 base to trimming and J lost 6 bases, with 1 base between them. There are 11 residues in the CDR3. CDR3 residues: CASSIVNEQFF. As DNA, the CDR3 is TGTGCCAGTAGTATAGTCAATGAGCAGTTCTTC.

The sample holds many counts of this clonotype. The genes are TRBV5-6 and TRBJ1-1; D is perhaps TRBD1 (6 bases). This CDR3 is built from 12 residues. Trimming removed 3 bases from V and 7 bases from J, with 10 bases in between. Germline V gene sequence: CDR1 SGHDT, CDR2 YYEEEE. DNA for the CDR3: TGTGCCAGCAGCTCCGGACAGTTTGAAGCTTTCTTT. It specifies CASSSGQFEAFF.

This clonotype was recorded many times. The chain links TRBV7-8 to TRBJ2-3, with TRBD2 identical over 10 bases. This CDR3 is 16 amino acids long. Germline V gene lookup returns CDR1 SGHVS and CDR2 FQNEAQ. With 4 bases clipped from V and 1 base from J, the junction kept 5 bases outside the gene matches. The CDR3 sequence: CASSSIGTSGTDTQYF. The CDR3 DNA reads TGTGCCAGCAGCTCCATCGGGACTAGCGGCACAGATACGCAGTATTTT.

This clonotype was seen more than once but under ten times. V usage is TRBV13 and J usage is TRBJ2-5; 11 bases are a match to TRBD1. The CDR3 runs to 17 residues. Germline trimming cut 5 bases from V and 5 bases from J; bases unmatched to any gene: 13. The germline V gene encodes CDR1 PRHDT and CDR2 FYEKMQ (reference sequence). CDR3 bases: TGTGCCAGCAGCCCCCCCTTGGGACAGGGGGTGTGGGAGACCCAGTACTTC. Translating gives CASSPPLGQGVWETQYF.

This clonotype has ten or more counts. V is TRBV7-3 and J is TRBJ1-1, with 8 nucleotides matching TRBD1. V dropped 6 bases and J dropped 7; count of bases not matched to a gene: 7. Germline assignment: CDR1 SGHTA and CDR2 FQGTGA. The CDR3 length is 13 residues. The CDR3 DNA follows: TGTGCCAGCAGTTACCAGGACAGGGATGAAGCTTTCTTT. This gives the protein CASSYQDRDEAFF.

This clonotype has just a few counts. CDR3 nucleotide sequence: TGCAGTGCTAGTGTGCCGGGACTTACCACCGGGGAGCTGTTTTTT. This sequence encodes CSASVPGLTTGELFF. This sequence joins TRBV20-1 and TRBJ2-2; weak D call: TRBD2 (6 bases). Trimming removed 3 bases from V and 4 bases from J, with 15 bases in between. This CDR3 is 15 amino acids long. Germline values: CDR1 DFQATT, CDR2 SNEGSKA (reference sequence).

This clonotype was counted at least ten times. The CDR3 DNA follows: TGCGCCAGCAGCTTCTATCCCGAAATATATGGCTACACCTTC. Amino acid sequence: CASSFYPEIYGYTF. V gene TRBV5-1 combines with J gene TRBJ1-2, with D unclear. Trimming shortened V by 2 bases and J by 5 bases, and 13 bases separated the two germline ends. CDR1 and CDR2 (germline): SGHRS, YFSETQ. This CDR3 has 14 amino acids. The whole variable domain, filled in from reference TRBV5-1 and TRBJ1-2, reads KAGVTQTPRYLIKTRGQQVTLSCSPISGHRSVSWYQQTPGQGLQFLFEYFSETQRNKGNFPGRFSGRQFSNSRSEMNVSTLELGDSALYLCASSFYPEIYGYTFGSGTRLTVV.

This clonotype occurred many times. The chain employs TRBV5-1 and TRBJ1-1; no clear D. V shed 4 bases and J shed 2 bases, with 12 bases lying between them. The CDR3 length is 14 residues. Germline-derived CDR1 and CDR2 are SGHRS and YFSETQ. The CDR3 region has the DNA TGCGCCAGCAGCCCGAGACGGGGAAACACTGAAGCTTTCTTT. This codes for CASSPRRGNTEAFF.

This clonotype was counted at least ten times. This chain connects TRBV20-1 to TRBJ2-6, with D possibly TRBD2 on 5 matching bases. The CDR3 is 15 residues long. Trimming took 2 bases from V and 3 from J, leaving 11 bases between them. Germline V gene data show CDR1 as DFQATT and CDR2 as SNEGSKA (reference sequence). CDR3 sequence: CSARHGDSGANVLTF. The CDR3 DNA follows: TGCAGTGCTAGACACGGGGATAGTGGGGCCAACGTCCTGACTTTC.

This clonotype was observed at least ten times. The rearrangement uses TRBV7-2 and TRBJ1-6; D not resolved. V lost 1 base and J 10 bases, leaving 11 bases between the germline ends. The CDR3 consists of 14 residues. Looked up from germline, CDR1 is SGHTA and CDR2 is FQGNSA. CDR3 coding DNA: TGTGCCAGCAGCTTAGGTAGCAGTCACTCACCCCTCCACTTT. Amino acids: CASSLGSSHSPLHF.

This clonotype was found many times. The DNA for the CDR3 is TGTGCCATCAGATTTACTAGCGGGGCCATTGGTGAGCAGTTCTTC. Its translation is CAIRFTSGAIGEQFF. The gene calls are TRBV10-3 and TRBJ2-1; 10 positions match TRBD2. CDR3 length equals 15 residues. Germline CDR1 is ENHRY and CDR2 is SYGVKD. J gave up 9 bases and V 6 bases, and 11 bases lay outside the gene matches.

In its sample, this clonotype was seen many times. J is TRBJ2-3 and V is TRBV6-2 or TRBV6-3, with D maybe TRBD2 (6 bases). V gave up 4 bases and J gave up 3 bases, with 20 bases separating them. The length of the CDR3 is 17 residues. In germline, CDR1 is MNHEY, CDR2 SVGEGT. CDR3 nucleotides: TGTGCCAGCAGTTCCTTCTTACGGGGGTACGGGACAGATACGCAGTATTTT. Amino acid sequence: CASSSFLRGYGTDTQYF.

This clonotype was found many times. This chain joins TRBV5-1 and TRBJ1-6, with no clear D. Germline V gene sequence: CDR1 SGHRS, CDR2 YFSETQ. The CDR3 consists of 15 residues. The V end lost 2 bases, the J end lost 8 bases, and 14 bases lay between the germline ends. The CDR3 nucleotides read TGCGCCAGCAGCTTATCGCGGCATCGGGATTCACCCCTCCACTTT. It specifies CASSLSRHRDSPLHF.

The rearrangement uses TRBV4-3 and TRBJ2-2; no clear D gene. V lost 0 bases and J lost 13, with 9 bases in between. The CDR3 runs to 12 residues. Germline CDR1 is LGHNA and CDR2 is YSLEER. The CDR3 spells CASSQEAGRLFF. In DNA, the CDR3 is TGCGCCAGCAGCCAAGAAGCCGGTCGGCTGTTTTTT.